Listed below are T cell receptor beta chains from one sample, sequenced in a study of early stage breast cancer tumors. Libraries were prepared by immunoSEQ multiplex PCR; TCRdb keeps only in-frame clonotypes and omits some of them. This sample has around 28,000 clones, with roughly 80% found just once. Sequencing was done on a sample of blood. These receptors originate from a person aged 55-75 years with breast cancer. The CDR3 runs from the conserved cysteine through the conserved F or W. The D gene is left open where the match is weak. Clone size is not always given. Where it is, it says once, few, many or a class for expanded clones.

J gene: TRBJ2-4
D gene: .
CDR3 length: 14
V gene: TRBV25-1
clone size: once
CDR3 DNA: TGTGCCAGCAGTGAATCCACAGGGTCGGACATTCAGTACTTC
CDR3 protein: CASSESTGSDIQYF

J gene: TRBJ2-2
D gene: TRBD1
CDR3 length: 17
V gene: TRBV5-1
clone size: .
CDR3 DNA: TGCGCCAGCAGCTTCACCTGGGACAGGCTTGGCACCGGGGAGCTGTTTTTT
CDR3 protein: CASSFTWDRLGTGELFF

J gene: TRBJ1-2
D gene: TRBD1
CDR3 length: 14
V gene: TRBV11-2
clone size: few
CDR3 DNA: TGTGCCAGCAGCTTAGATCGACAGGGCGATGGCTACACCTTC
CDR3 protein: CASSLDRQGDGYTF

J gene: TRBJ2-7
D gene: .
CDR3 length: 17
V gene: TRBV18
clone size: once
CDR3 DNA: TGTGCCAGCTCACCTCCTTTTGGGGCGCGATTTGGATACGAGCAGTACTTC
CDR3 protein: CASSPPFGARFGYEQYF

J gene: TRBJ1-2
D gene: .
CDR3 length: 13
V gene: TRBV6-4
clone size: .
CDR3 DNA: TGTGCCAGCAGTGACGGGGGGGGTGTAGGCTACACCTTC
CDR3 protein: CASSDGGGVGYTF

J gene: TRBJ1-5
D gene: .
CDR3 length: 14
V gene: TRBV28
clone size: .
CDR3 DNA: TGTGCCAGCAGTTTTGGGCAGAACAATCAGCCCCAGCATTTT
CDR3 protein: CASSFGQNNQPQHF

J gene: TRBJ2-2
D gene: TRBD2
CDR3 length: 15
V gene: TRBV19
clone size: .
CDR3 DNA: TGTGCCAGTAGTATTAGCGGGAGTAACACCGGGGAGCTGTTTTTT
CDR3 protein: CASSISGSNTGELFF

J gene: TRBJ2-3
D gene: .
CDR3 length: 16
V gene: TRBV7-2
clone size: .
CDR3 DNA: TGTGCCAGCAGCTTATTGGTTAGCCTGTCTATAGATACGCAGTATTTT
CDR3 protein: CASSLLVSLSIDTQYF

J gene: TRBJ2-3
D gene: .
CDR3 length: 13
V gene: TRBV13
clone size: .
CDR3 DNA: TGTGCCGGCCGGGTAGATAGCACAGATACGCAGTATTTT
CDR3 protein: CAGRVDSTDTQYF

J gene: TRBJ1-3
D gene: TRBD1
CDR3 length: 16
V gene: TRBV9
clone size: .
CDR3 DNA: TGTGCCAGCAGCGTAGCCCCCGGACAGGTTGGAAACACCATATATTTT
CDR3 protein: CASSVAPGQVGNTIYF

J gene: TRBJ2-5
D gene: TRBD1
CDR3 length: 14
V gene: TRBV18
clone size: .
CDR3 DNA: TGTGCCAGCTCACCACAGGGGGCTAGGGAGACCCAGTACTTC
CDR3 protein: CASSPQGARETQYF

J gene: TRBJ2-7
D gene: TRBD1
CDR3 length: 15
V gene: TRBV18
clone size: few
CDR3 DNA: TGTGCCAGCTCACCGACAGGACAGGGGATCGACGAGCAGTACTTC
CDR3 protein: CASSPTGQGIDEQYF

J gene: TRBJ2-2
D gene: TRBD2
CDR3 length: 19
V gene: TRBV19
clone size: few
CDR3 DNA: TGTGCCAGTAGTCCCTTCGGACTAGCGGGAGGGCCGGGCACCGGGGAGCTGTTTTTT
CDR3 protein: CASSPFGLAGGPGTGELFF

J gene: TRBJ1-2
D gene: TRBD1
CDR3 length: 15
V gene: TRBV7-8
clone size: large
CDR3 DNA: TGTGCCAGCAGCTCCCCCGGGACAGGAAACTATGGCTACACCTTC
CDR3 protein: CASSSPGTGNYGYTF

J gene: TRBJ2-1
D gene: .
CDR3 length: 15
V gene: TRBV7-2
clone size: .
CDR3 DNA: TGTGCCAGCAGCTCTTCGGCTAGCCTAGTAGGTGAGCAGTTCTTC
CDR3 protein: CASSSSASLVGEQFF

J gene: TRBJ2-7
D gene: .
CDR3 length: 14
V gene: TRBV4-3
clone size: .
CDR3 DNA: TGCGCCAGCAGCCAAGAGCCCAGCTCCTACGAGCAGTACTTC
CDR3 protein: CASSQEPSSYEQYF

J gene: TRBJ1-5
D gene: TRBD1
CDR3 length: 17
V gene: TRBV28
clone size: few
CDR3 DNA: TGTGCCAGCAGGGATGGGACAGGGGGCTATAGCAATCAGCCCCAGCATTTT
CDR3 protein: CASRDGTGGYSNQPQHF

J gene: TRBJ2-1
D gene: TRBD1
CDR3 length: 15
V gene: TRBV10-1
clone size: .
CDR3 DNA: TGCGCCAGCAGTGAGTCGAACAGGGGGCAGGATGAGCAGTTCTTC
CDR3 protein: CASSESNRGQDEQFF

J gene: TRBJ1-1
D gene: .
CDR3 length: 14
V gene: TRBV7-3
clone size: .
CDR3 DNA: TGTGCCAGCAGCCCGGGGACGGGGGAGGCTGAAGCTTTCTTT
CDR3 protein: CASSPGTGEAEAFF

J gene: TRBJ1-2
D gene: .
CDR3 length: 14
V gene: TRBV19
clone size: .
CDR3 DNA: TGTGCCAGTAGTATAGATACAGGAAGGTATGGCTACACCTTC
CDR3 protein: CASSIDTGRYGYTF

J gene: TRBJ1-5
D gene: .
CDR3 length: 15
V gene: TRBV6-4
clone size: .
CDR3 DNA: TGTGCCAGCAGTGATAGGGGGAAAGGCAATCAGCCCCAGCATTTT
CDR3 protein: CASSDRGKGNQPQHF

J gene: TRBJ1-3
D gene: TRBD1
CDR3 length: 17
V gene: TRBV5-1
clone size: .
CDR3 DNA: TGCGCCAGCAGCTTGGGTAACCCAGGGGGCTCTGGAAACACCATATATTTT
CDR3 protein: CASSLGNPGGSGNTIYF

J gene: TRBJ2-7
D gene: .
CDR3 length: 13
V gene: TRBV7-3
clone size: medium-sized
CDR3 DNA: TGTGCCAGCAGCCCCGGGACTTTGTACGAGCAGTACTTC
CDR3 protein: CASSPGTLYEQYF

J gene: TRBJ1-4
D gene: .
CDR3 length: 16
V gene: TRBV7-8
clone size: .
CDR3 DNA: TGTGCCAGCAGCTCCTTCGGCGGGGGGCTGGGAGAAAAACTGTTTTTT
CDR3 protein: CASSSFGGGLGEKLFF

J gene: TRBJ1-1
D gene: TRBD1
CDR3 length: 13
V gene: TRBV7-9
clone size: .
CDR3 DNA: TGTGCCAGCTCGACAGGGTTGAAGACTGAAGCTTTCTTT
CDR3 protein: CASSTGLKTEAFF

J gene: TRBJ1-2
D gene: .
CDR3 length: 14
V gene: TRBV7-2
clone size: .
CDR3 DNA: TGTGCCAGCAGCTTATCACCAGCTAACTATGGCTACACCTTC
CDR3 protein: CASSLSPANYGYTF

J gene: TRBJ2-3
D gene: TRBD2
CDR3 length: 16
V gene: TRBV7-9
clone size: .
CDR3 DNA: TGTGCCAGCAGCTACCCGACTAGCGGCGACACAGATACGCAGTATTTT
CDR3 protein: CASSYPTSGDTDTQYF

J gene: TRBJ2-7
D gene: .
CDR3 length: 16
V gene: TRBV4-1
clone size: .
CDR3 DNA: TGCGCCAGCAGCCAAGCCCGCGGGGTCACCTACTACGAGCAGTACTTC
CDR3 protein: CASSQARGVTYYEQYF

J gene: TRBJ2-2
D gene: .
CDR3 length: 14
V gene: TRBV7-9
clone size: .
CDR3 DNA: TGTGCCAGCAGCTTAGGTCTAGCTGACAGGGAGCTGTTTTTT
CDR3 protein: CASSLGLADRELFF

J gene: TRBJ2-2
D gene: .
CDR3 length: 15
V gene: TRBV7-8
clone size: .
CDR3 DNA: TGTGCCAGCAGCCAAATCCAGGGCAACACCGGGGAGCTGTTTTTT
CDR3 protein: CASSQIQGNTGELFF

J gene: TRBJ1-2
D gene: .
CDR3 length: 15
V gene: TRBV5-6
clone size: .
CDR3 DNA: TGTGCCAGCAGCTTGGGCCAGGTTTTTTTCTATGGCTACACCTTC
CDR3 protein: CASSLGQVFFYGYTF

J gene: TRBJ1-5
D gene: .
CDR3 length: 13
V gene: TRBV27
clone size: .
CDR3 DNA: TGTGCCAGCAGTTTACGGTCAGGGCAGCCCCAGCATTTT
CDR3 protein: CASSLRSGQPQHF

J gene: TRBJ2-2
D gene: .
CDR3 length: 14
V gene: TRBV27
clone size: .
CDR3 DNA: TGTGCCAGCAGTTTACAAGGGGGCACCGGGGAGCTGTTTTTT
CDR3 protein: CASSLQGGTGELFF

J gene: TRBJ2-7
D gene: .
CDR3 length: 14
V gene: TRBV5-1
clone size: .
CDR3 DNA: TGCGCCAGCAGCTTGATGGCAGGATCCTACGAGCAGTACTTC
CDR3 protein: CASSLMAGSYEQYF

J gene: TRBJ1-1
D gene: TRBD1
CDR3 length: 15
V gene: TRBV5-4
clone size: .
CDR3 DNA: TGTGCCAGCAGCTTGGGACAGGGCCGCGGCACTGAAGCTTTCTTT
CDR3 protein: CASSLGQGRGTEAFF

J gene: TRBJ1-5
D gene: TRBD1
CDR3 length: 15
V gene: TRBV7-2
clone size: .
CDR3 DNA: TGTGCCAGCAGCTCGGGACAGGGGGCAAATCAGCCCCAGCATTTT
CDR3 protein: CASSSGQGANQPQHF

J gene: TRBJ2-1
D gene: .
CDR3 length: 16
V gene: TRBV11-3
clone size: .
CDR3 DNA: TGTGCCAGCAGTCTAGAGGGCGTATACTCCTACAATGAGCAGTTCTTC
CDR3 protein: CASSLEGVYSYNEQFF

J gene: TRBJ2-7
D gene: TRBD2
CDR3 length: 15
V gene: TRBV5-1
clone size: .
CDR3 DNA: TGCGCCAGCAGCTTGGTTAGCGGGCCCTCCTACGAGCAGTACTTC
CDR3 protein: CASSLVSGPSYEQYF

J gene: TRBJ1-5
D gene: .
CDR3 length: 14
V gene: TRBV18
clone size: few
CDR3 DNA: TGTGCCAGCTCACCGGACAGCTCCAATCAGCCCCAGCATTTT
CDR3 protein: CASSPDSSNQPQHF

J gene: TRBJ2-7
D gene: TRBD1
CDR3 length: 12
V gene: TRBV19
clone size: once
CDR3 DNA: TGTGCCAGCGCACAGGGGGCCTACGAGCAGTACTTC
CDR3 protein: CASAQGAYEQYF

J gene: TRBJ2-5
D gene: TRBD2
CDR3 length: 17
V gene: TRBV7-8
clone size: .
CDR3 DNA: TGTGCCAGCAGCTTAGTACTAGCGGGAAGGATCGGGGAGACCCAGTACTTC
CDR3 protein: CASSLVLAGRIGETQYF

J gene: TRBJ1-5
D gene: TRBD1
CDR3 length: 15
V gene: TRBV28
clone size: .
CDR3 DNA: TGTGCCAGCAGGTGGGGGACAGATAGCAATCAGCCCCAGCATTTT
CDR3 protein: CASRWGTDSNQPQHF

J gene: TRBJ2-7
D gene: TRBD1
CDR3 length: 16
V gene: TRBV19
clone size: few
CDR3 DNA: TGTGCCAGTAGTATAGAGGGGACAGCCGTGGGGTACGAGCAGTACTTC
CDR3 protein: CASSIEGTAVGYEQYF

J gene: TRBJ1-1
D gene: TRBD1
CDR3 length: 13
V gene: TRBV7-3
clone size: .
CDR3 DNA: TGTGCCAGCAGCTACCGACAGGGGGCTGAAGCTTTCTTT
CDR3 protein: CASSYRQGAEAFF

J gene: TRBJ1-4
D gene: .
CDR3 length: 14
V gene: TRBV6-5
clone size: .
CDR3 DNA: TGTGCCAGCAGTTGGGGGGCAACTAATGAAAAACTGTTTTTT
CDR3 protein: CASSWGATNEKLFF

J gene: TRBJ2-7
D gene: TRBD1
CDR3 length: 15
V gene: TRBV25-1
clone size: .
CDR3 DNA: TGTGCCAGCAGTGAATTGGGGACAGCCTCCTACGAGCAGTACTTC
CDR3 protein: CASSELGTASYEQYF

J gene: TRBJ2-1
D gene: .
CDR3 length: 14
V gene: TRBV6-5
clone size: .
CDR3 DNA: TGTGCCAGCAGTTACTCGGCTTATTACAATGAGCAGTTCTTC
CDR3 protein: CASSYSAYYNEQFF

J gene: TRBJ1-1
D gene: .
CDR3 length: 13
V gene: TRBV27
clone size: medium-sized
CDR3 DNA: TGTGCCAGCAGTTCGAAGGGGATTGCTGAAGCTTTCTTT
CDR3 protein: CASSSKGIAEAFF

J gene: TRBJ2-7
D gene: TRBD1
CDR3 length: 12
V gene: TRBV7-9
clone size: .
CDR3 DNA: TGTGCCAGCAGCGGACAGGGGGGCGAGCAGTACTTC
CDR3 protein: CASSGQGGEQYF

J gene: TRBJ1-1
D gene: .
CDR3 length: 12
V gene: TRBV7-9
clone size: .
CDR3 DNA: TGTGCCAGCAGCTTAGGGGGCCATGAAGCTTTCTTT
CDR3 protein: CASSLGGHEAFF